This T cell receptor (beta chain) appears in the sequencing data of a study of control samples from healthy donors and cancer patients. Profiling relied on immunoSEQ multiplex PCR, and the TCRdb table lists in-frame clones only, not all of them. The data contain around 100,000 clones, 88% of them singletons. Trimming pared 1 base from V and 5 bases from J, leaving 17 bases between. Germline lookup yields CDR1 MGHRA and CDR2 YSYEKL. The CDR3 consists of 16 residues. The rearrangement uses TRBV4-1 and TRBJ2-5; D might be TRBD1 (6 bases). The source is a man younger than 45 in good health. The sample was blood. The chain's CDR3 is CASSQGGGGRGETQYF. The DNA for the CDR3 is TGCGCCAGCAGCCAAGGGGGTGGGGGCCGCGGGGAGACCCAGTACTTC.